Shown below are 28 T cell receptor beta chains from a single sample sequenced in a study of blood T cell repertoires in COVID-19. The table came from immunoSEQ multiplex PCR; TCRdb's copy has only in-frame clones and leaves some out. The profile shows about 100,000 clones, around four fifths of them singletons. What was sequenced was peripheral blood. All receptors derive from a woman in her seventies with acute or convalescent COVID-19.

The chain recombines TRBV7-9 with TRBJ1-1; tentatively, D is TRBD1 (5 bases). CDR1 and CDR2 from the germline V gene are SEHNR and FQNEAQ (reference sequence). This CDR3 comprises 13 residues. The V end lost 1 base, the J end lost 9 bases, and 12 bases lay between the germline ends. In nucleotides, the CDR3 is TGTGCCAGCAGCTTAGATGGCAGGGTGAAAGCTTTCTTT. It encodes CASSLDGRVKAFF. The variable domain in full, with the rest retrieved from reference TRBV7-9 and TRBJ1-1, is DTGVSQNPRHKITKRGQNVTFRCDPISEHNRLYWYRQTLGQGPEFLTYFQNEAQLEKSRLLSDRFSAERPKGSFSTLEIQRTEQGDSAMYLCASSLDGRVKAFFGQGTRLTVV.

The chain has TRBV3-1 (or the pseudogene TRBV3-2) and TRBJ1-2, with D unresolved. Germline-derived CDR1 and CDR2 are LGHDT and YNNKEL (reference sequence). Trimming removed 1 base from V and 5 bases from J, with 11 bases in between. This CDR3 is 14 amino acids long. The CDR3 is CASSQVATLYGYTF. The DNA of the CDR3 is TGTGCCAGCAGCCAAGTAGCCACCCTTTATGGCTACACCTTC.

The CDR3 sequence: CASSQQSSYNEQFF. Written as DNA, the CDR3 is TGTGCCAGCAGCCAACAGAGCTCCTACAATGAGCAGTTCTTC. The chain links TRBV7-9 to TRBJ2-1, with unresolved D. The CDR3 length is 14 residues. V was cut by 5 bases and J by 0 bases, with 8 bases left in between. Per germline, CDR1 SEHNR and CDR2 FQNEAQ (reference sequence).

V usage is TRBV5-1 and J usage is TRBJ1-6, with 7 bases lining up with TRBD1. Germline V CDR1 and CDR2: SGHRS, YFSETQ. There are 16 residues in the CDR3. The J segment lost 5 bases and the V segment lost 4 bases, leaving 9 bases of the junction unmatched. CDR3 in amino acids: CASSLDRVMDNSPLHF. CDR3 nucleotide sequence: TGCGCCAGCAGCCTCGACAGGGTAATGGATAATTCACCCCTCCACTTT.

The chain employs TRBV28 and TRBJ1-4; TRBD1 agrees at 9 bases. The V and J ends lost 6 bases and 1 base, in that order; junction bases with no gene match: 12. CDR3 length: 18 amino acids. Per the germline V gene, CDR1 is MDHEN and CDR2 is SYDVKM. This CDR3 is CASSPLQGARGTNEKLFF. CDR3 nucleotide sequence: TGTGCCAGCAGCCCCCTACAGGGGGCTCGGGGAACTAATGAAAAACTGTTTTTT.

This clone was picked up one time. CDR3 sequence (DNA): TGTGCCAGCTCCCTAGACGCCCCGTGGCAGGCTTTCTTT. Amino acid sequence: CASSLDAPWQAFF. V and J are TRBV28 and TRBJ1-1; D is unresolved. Per the germline V gene, CDR1 is MDHEN and CDR2 is SYDVKM. V was pared by 8 bases and J by 11 bases, with 21 bases between. This CDR3 is 13 amino acids long.

The J gene is TRBJ1-3, the V gene TRBV6-2 or TRBV6-3; D might be TRBD1 (6 bases). The CDR3 totals 17 residues. Trimming removed 2 bases from V and 0 bases from J, with 14 bases in between. Germline V lookup: CDR1 MNHEY, CDR2 SVGEGT. CDR3 DNA sequence: TGTGCCAGCAGTTACCCGACGAGGGACATCTCTGGAAACACCATATATTTT. This encodes CASSYPTRDISGNTIYF.

V gene TRBV30 combines with J gene TRBJ2-3, with D possibly matching TRBD2 (6 bases). The CDR3 runs 14 residues. Per germline, CDR1 GTSNPN and CDR2 SVGIG (reference sequence). V was trimmed by 7 bases and J by 2 bases, leaving 16 bases between them. CDR3 sequence reads: CALKAGFITDTQYF. The CDR3, as DNA: TGTGCCTTAAAAGCGGGTTTCATCACAGATACGCAGTATTTT.

The genes are TRBV19 and TRBJ2-3, with 9 bases matching TRBD2. Germline CDR1 is LNHDA and CDR2 is SQIVND (reference sequence). There are 15 residues in the CDR3. The CDR3 DNA sequence: TGTGCTTCAAGTGGGCGGGGGGGCTCGTCAGATACGCAGTATTTT. Translating it yields CASSGRGGSSDTQYF.

The genes are TRBV19 and TRBJ1-1; D may be TRBD1 (5 bases). The CDR3 runs 13 residues. Germline V lookup: CDR1 LNHDA, CDR2 SQIVND (reference sequence). Trimming took off 0 bases at V and 5 bases at J, with 7 bases between the two ends. This CDR3 reads CASSIDRGTEAFF. CDR3 coding DNA: TGTGCCAGTAGTATAGATCGGGGGACTGAAGCTTTCTTT.

The chain combines TRBV7-2 with TRBJ2-2, with D tentatively TRBD2 (7 bases). Trimming took off 5 bases at V and 3 bases at J, with 19 bases between the two ends. Germline V gene data show CDR1 as SGHTA and CDR2 as FQGNSA. This CDR3 region has 17 residues. The CDR3 nucleotides are TGTGCCAGCAGCACTCTGATGTTAGGGGGGGACACCGGGGAGCTGTTTTTT. As protein: CASSTLMLGGDTGELFF.

This clone was observed a single time. The chain uses TRBV5-6 and TRBJ2-2; 7 positions agree with TRBD1. With V trimmed by 3 bases and J by 5 bases, 4 bases remained unmatched. CDR1 is SGHDT, CDR2 YYEEEE, per germline. There are 14 residues in the CDR3. CDR3 DNA sequence: TGTGCCAGCAGCTCGACAGGGCGAACCGGGGAGCTGTTTTTT. Translated: CASSSTGRTGELFF.

This clone has more than one count but fewer than ten. The CDR3 protein is CASSTSLGQGLGPQHF. Here the CDR3 DNA reads TGTGCCAGCAGTACAAGTCTGGGGCAGGGGTTGGGCCCCCAGCATTTT. J is TRBJ1-5 and V is TRBV28; TRBD1 is a possible D gene (6 bases). This CDR3 region has 16 residues. Germline V CDR1 and CDR2: MDHEN, SYDVKM. The V end lost 5 bases, the J end lost 10 bases, and 24 bases lay between the germline ends.

The chain links TRBV19 to TRBJ1-3, with D unresolved. This CDR3 region has 15 residues. Trimming took off 6 bases at V and 1 base at J, with 13 bases between the two ends. Germline values: CDR1 LNHDA, CDR2 SQIVND (reference sequence). The CDR3 here is CASRSGFLSGNTIYF. The DNA for the CDR3 is TGTGCCAGTAGGAGCGGGTTTCTATCTGGAAACACCATATATTTT.

In this sample, this clone turned up once. J is TRBJ2-5 and V is TRBV5-4, with TRBD1 matching 8 bases. The V gene end was trimmed by 2 bases and the J gene end by 2 bases; junction bases not matched to a gene: 5. Per the germline V gene, CDR1 is SGHNT and CDR2 is YYREEE (reference sequence). The CDR3 runs to 15 residues. Here the CDR3 reads CASSFPDRAQETQYF. The DNA for the CDR3 is TGTGCCAGCAGCTTCCCGGACAGGGCGCAAGAGACCCAGTACTTC. The whole variable domain, filled in from reference TRBV5-4 and TRBJ2-5, reads ETGVTQSPTHLIKTRGQQVTLRCSSQSGHNTVSWYQQALGQGPQFIFQYYREEENGRGNFPPRFSGLQFPNYSSELNVNALELDDSALYLCASSFPDRAQETQYFGPGTRLLVL.

V is TRBV7-9 and J is TRBJ2-7, with D hard to call. The length of the CDR3 is 11 residues. V lost 6 bases, J lost 5 bases, and 8 bases lay in between. The germline V gene has CDR1 SEHNR and CDR2 FQNEAQ (reference sequence). As DNA, the CDR3 is TGTGCCAGCAGTATTTTTAACGAGCAGTACTTC. Amino acid sequence: CASSIFNEQYF.

V usage is TRBV19 and J usage is TRBJ1-1; D is perhaps TRBD1 (5 bases). Per germline, CDR1 LNHDA and CDR2 SQIVND (reference sequence). This CDR3 comprises 13 residues. Deletions cut 4 bases from V and 4 bases from J, with 10 bases between. The CDR3 here is CASSSVGGTEAFF. Here the CDR3 DNA reads TGTGCCAGTAGTAGTGTGGGGGGCACTGAAGCTTTCTTT.

This chain links TRBV11-2 with TRBJ1-5, with 9 bases matching TRBD1. Germline V CDR1 and CDR2: SGHAT, FQNNGV. V trimming: 5 bases; J trimming: 5 bases; junction bases outside the gene matches: 7. The CDR3 spans 15 residues. CDR3 sequence (DNA): TGTGCCAGCAGCACCGGGACAGGGTCCGATCAGCCCCAGCATTTT. Its protein product is CASSTGTGSDQPQHF.

This clone occurred a few times. J is TRBJ2-1 and V is TRBV6-5; 12 bases map to TRBD2. Germline lookup yields CDR1 MNHEY and CDR2 SVGAGI. The V and J ends lost 6 bases and 4 bases, in that order; junction bases with no gene match: 4. The CDR3 contains 15 residues. CDR3 in amino acids: CASRRTSGNYNEQFF. Written as DNA, the CDR3 is TGTGCCAGCAGGCGGACTAGCGGGAATTACAATGAGCAGTTCTTC.

This chain joins TRBV7-2 and TRBJ2-6; D is perhaps TRBD1 (6 bases). V was shortened by 3 bases and J by 0 bases, with 12 bases between the two germline ends. CDR3 length: 17 amino acids. CDR1 and CDR2 (germline): SGHTA, FQGNSA. The CDR3 coding sequence is TGTGCCAGCAGCTTTCAGGGGCGAGCCTCTGGGGCCAACGTCCTGACTTTC. It translates to CASSFQGRASGANVLTF. Full variable domain (rest looked up from reference TRBV7-2 and TRBJ2-6): GAGVSQSPSNKVTEKGKDVELRCDPISGHTALYWYRQSLGQGLEFLIYFQGNSAPDKSGLPSDRFSAERTGGSVSTLTIQRTQQEDSAVYLCASSFQGRASGANVLTFGAGSRLTVL.

DNA for the CDR3: TGTGCCAGCAGTTTTGCAGGGGTCTCTGGAAACACCATATATTTT. Translating gives CASSFAGVSGNTIYF. The chain recombines TRBV25-1 with TRBJ1-3, with D perhaps TRBD1 (6 bases). The germline V and J ends were trimmed by 5 bases and 0 bases, with 11 bases remaining between them. The CDR3 has 15 amino acids. Germline V gene lookup returns CDR1 MGHDK and CDR2 SYGVNS. Variable domain in full (rest from reference TRBV25-1 and TRBJ1-3): EADIYQTPRYLVIGTGKKITLECSQTMGHDKMYWYQQDPGMELHLIHYSYGVNSTEKGDLSSESTVSRIRTEHFPLTLESARPSHTSQYLCASSFAGVSGNTIYFGEGSWLTVV.

The count of this clone is one. The chain carries TRBV7-9 and TRBJ1-3; D is unresolved. Germline V gene data show CDR1 as SEHNR and CDR2 as FQNEAQ (reference sequence). Trimming cost V 0 bases and J 0 bases, with 6 bases left between them. The CDR3 totals 15 residues. The CDR3 reads CASSLAASSGNTIYF. The CDR3 region has the DNA TGTGCCAGCAGCTTAGCTGCCAGCTCTGGAAACACCATATATTTT.

The V and J genes are TRBV9 and TRBJ2-7; D perhaps matches TRBD2 (7 bases). This CDR3 has 13 residues. Germline values: CDR1 SGDLS, CDR2 YYNGEE. The DNA of the CDR3 is TGTGCAAATTATGGCGGGGGCAACTTCGAGCAGTACTTC. Protein sequence: CANYGGGNFEQYF. Together with reference TRBV9 and TRBJ2-7, the CDR3 gives the full variable domain: DSGVTQTPKHLITATGQRVTLRCSPRSGDLSVYWYQQSLDQGLQFLIQYYNGEERAKGNILERFSAQQFPDLHSELNLSSLELGDSALYFCANYGGGNFEQYFGPGTRLTVT.

The J gene is TRBJ1-6, the V gene TRBV4-2; maybe TRBD1 (5 bases). The germline V and J ends were trimmed by 0 bases and 9 bases, with 12 bases remaining between them. The V gene's germline CDR1 is LGHNA and CDR2 YNFKEQ. This CDR3 contains 15 residues. DNA for the CDR3: TGTGCCAGCAGCCAAGATGCAGGGTCACGTTCACCCCTCCACTTT. Its translation: CASSQDAGSRSPLHF.

In the case of this clone: This same CDR3 is encoded by further DNA sequences in the sample. The chain uses TRBV5-1 and TRBJ2-2, with 8 bases identical to TRBD1. This CDR3 has 16 residues. Trimming removed 2 bases from V and 1 base from J; junction bases left unmatched: 4. Germline V lookup: CDR1 SGHRS, CDR2 YFSETQ. CDR3: CASSLPGTGNTGELFF. CDR3 DNA: TGCGCCAGCAGCTTACCCGGGACAGGGAACACCGGGGAGCTGTTTTTT.

Written as DNA, the CDR3 is TGTGCCAGCTCACCCATGACCGACACTGAGCAGTTCTTC. Its protein is CASSPMTDTEQFF. The chain couples TRBV18 to TRBJ2-1; D call uncertain. Trimming cost V 3 bases and J 9 bases, with 12 bases left between them. The CDR3 is 13 amino acids. Germline loops: CDR1 KGHSH, CDR2 LQKENI.

The rearrangement joins TRBV10-3 to TRBJ1-4, with 7 bases that match TRBD1. V dropped 6 bases and J dropped 5; count of bases not matched to a gene: 6. This CDR3 is 14 amino acids long. Germline V gene data show CDR1 as ENHRY and CDR2 as SYGVKD. The CDR3 protein is CAISQGDLNEKLFF. CDR3 sequence (DNA): TGTGCCATCAGCCAGGGGGACTTGAATGAAAAACTGTTTTTT.

The rearrangement uses TRBV3-1 (or the pseudogene TRBV3-2) and TRBJ2-3; no firm D call. Trimming left V 1 base short and J 3 bases short, with 8 bases between. CDR1 and CDR2 (germline): LGHDT, YNNKEL (reference sequence). CDR3 length equals 14 residues. This chain's CDR3 is CASSQGQNTDTQYF. Here the CDR3 DNA reads TGTGCCAGCAGCCAAGGGCAGAATACAGATACGCAGTATTTT.